This T cell receptor (beta chain) derives from a study of radiotherapy plus CTLA-4 blockade in lung cancer. Study background: Objective responses were observed in more than 15% of patients, and disease control was achieved by over 30%.

The CDR3 is 13 amino acids. CDR1 and CDR2 (germline): SGHRS, YFSETQ. V lost 0 bases and J lost 6, with 9 bases in between. Points on this clone: Its target is unknown.

Lung cancer patients with chemo-refractory metastatic non-small-cell disease were given focal radiation plus CTLA-4 blockade with ipilimumab. Whole-study findings and limits: Early clone dynamics of blood T cells, plus interferon-beta, reportedly predicted response best. Radiotherapy was combined with ipilimumab, and tumor-derived TCR clones then expanded in blood.

Sequencing was performed with immunoSEQ multiplex PCR; in TCRdb, only in-frame clones are kept and a portion is missing. The data show 100,000 or so clones, with around 80% seen just once and roughly 24% held by the top ten. Sequenced material: peripheral blood, taken from a patient treated with radiotherapy plus ipilimumab. V is TRBV5-1 and J is TRBJ1-2, with TRBD1 as a possible D gene (6 bases). This TCR derives from a human donor with non-small cell lung cancer that progressed on radiotherapy plus ipilimumab. The CDR3 here is CASSLERGDGYTF. The CDR3 DNA follows: TGCGCCAGCAGCTTGGAGAGGGGGGATGGCTACACCTTC.